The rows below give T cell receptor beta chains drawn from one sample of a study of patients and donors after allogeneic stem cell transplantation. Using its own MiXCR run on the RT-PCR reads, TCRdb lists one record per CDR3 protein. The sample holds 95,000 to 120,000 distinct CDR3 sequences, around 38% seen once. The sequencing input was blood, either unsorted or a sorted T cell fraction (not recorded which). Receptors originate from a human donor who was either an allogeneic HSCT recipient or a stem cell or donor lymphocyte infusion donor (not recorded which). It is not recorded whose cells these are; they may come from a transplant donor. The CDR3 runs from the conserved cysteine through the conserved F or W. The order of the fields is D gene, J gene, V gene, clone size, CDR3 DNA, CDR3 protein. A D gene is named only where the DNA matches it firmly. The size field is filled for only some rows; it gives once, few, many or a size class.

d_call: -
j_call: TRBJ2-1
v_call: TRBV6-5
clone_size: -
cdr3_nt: TGTGCCAGAGGGGGAAGGTGGAATGAGCAGTTCTTC
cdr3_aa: CARGGRWNEQFF

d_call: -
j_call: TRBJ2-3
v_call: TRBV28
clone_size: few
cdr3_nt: TGTGCCAGCAGACCCGCCGCCGGAGATACGCAGTATTTT
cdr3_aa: CASRPAAGDTQYF

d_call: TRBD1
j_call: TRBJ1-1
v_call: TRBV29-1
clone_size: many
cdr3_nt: TGCAGCGCCAGAGGGGGCAGGGGGCGCCCCACTGAAGCTTTCTTT
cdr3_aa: CSARGGRGRPTEAFF

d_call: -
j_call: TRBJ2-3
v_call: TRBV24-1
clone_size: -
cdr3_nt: TGTGCCACCAGTGCGCTAACGGATACGCAGTATTTT
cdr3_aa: CATSALTDTQYF

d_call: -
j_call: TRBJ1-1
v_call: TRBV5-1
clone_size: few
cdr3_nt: TGCGCCAGCAGCTTGTTCAGGACCATGAACACTGAAGCTTTCTTT
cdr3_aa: CASSLFRTMNTEAFF

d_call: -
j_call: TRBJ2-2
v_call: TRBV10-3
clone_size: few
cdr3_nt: TGTGCCATCAGCCTATGGGGCGGGGAGCTGTTTTTT
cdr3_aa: CAISLWGGELFF

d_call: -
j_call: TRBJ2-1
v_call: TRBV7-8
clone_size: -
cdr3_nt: TGTGCCAGCAGCTTTTGGTTACATGAGCAGTTCTTC
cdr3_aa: CASSFWLHEQFF

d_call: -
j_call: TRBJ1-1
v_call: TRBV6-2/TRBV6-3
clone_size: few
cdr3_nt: TGTGCCAGCAACCTTGCAGTCCTGAACACTGAAGCTTTCTTT
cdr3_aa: CASNLAVLNTEAFF

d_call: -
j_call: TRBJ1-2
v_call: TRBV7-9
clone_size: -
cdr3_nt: TGTGCCAGCAGCTTCGACAGTATCTATGGCTACACCTTC
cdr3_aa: CASSFDSIYGYTF

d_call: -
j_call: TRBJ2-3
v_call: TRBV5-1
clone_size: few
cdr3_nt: TGCGCCAGCAGCTTGAGGTGGGAAACAGATACGCAGTATTTT
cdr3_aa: CASSLRWETDTQYF

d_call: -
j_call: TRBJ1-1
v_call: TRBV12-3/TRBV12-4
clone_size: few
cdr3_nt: TGTGCCAGCAGCAACAGCTTCATGAACACTGAAGCTTTCTTT
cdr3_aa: CASSNSFMNTEAFF

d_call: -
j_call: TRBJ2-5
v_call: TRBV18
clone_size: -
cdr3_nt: TGTGCCAGCTCAATACAGGCCTTCCAAGAGACCCAGTACTTC
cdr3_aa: CASSIQAFQETQYF

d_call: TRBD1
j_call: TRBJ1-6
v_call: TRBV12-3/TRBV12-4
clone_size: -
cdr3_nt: TGTGCCAGCAGTCCCCGGACAGGAGGGAATTCACCCCTCCACTTT
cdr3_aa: CASSPRTGGNSPLHF

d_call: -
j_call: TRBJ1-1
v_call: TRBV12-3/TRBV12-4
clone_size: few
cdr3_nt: TGTGCCAGCCGGCTCCGGACAGCGAACACTGAAGCTTTCTTT
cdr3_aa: CASRLRTANTEAFF

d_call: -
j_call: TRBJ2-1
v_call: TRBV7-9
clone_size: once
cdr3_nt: TGTGCCAGCAGCCGGACCTATGAGCAGTTCTTC
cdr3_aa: CASSRTYEQFF

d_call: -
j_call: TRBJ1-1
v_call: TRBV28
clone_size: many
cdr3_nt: TGTGCCAGCAGTCCTCCGGAATGGACGGATGAAGCTTTCTTT
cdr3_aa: CASSPPEWTDEAFF

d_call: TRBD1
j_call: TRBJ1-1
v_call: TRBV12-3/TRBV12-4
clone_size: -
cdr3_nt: TGTGCCAGCAGTGGCCAGGGGGTGGAAGCTTTCTTT
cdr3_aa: CASSGQGVEAFF

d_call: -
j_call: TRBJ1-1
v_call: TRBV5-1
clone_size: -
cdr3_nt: TGCGCCAGCAGCTTGGTTGGGACTAACACTGAAGCTTTCTTT
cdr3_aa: CASSLVGTNTEAFF

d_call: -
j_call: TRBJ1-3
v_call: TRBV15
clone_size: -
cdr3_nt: TGTGCCACCAGCAGAGGCATCCCCCCTGGAAACACCATATATTTT
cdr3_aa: CATSRGIPPGNTIYF

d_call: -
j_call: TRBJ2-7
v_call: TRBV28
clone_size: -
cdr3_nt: TGTGCCAGACCTTACCCTCTCCTGGACATTTACGAGCAGTACTTC
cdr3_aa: CARPYPLLDIYEQYF

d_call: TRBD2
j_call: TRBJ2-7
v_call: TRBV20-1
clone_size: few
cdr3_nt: TGCAGTGCTAGGGATTCAGCGGGAGGCCCCTACGAGCAGTACTTC
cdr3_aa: CSARDSAGGPYEQYF

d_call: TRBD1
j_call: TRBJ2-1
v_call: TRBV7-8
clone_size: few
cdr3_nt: TGTGCCAGCAGCTCAGCCCGAGTCCGAACAGGGGGCGCTTTTAATGAGCAGTTCTTC
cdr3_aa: CASSSARVRTGGAFNEQFF

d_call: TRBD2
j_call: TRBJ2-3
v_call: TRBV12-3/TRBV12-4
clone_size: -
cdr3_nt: TGTGCCAGCAGTTCCCCCGGAGCTAGCGGGCGGCCTAGCACAGATACGCAGTATTTT
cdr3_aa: CASSSPGASGRPSTDTQYF

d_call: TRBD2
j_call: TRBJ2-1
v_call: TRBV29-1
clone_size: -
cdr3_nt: TGCAGCGTTTCGTCGAGGGGACTAGGGTCCTACAATGAGCAGTTCTTC
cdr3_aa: CSVSSRGLGSYNEQFF

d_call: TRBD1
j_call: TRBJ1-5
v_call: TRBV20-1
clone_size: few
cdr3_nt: TGCAGTGCCACAGGGGATAGCAATCAGCCCCAGCATTTT
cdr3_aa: CSATGDSNQPQHF

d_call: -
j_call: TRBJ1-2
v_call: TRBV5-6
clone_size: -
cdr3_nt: TGTGCCAGCAGCTTGTGGCTTCCGAACTATGGCTACACCTTC
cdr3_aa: CASSLWLPNYGYTF

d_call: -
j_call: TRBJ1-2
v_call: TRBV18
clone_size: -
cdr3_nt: TGTGCCAGCTCACCACTCGTCGGACAGCGAGGCTACACCTTC
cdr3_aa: CASSPLVGQRGYTF

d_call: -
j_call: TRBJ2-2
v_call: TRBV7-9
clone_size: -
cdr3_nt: TGTGCCAGCACCCCCCACCTAGAAGCCGGGGAGCTGTTTTTT
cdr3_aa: CASTPHLEAGELFF

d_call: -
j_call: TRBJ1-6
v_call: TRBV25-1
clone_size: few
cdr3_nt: TGTGCCAGCAGCGAATCTCGGGGCCGGTATTCACCCCTCCACTTT
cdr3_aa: CASSESRGRYSPLHF

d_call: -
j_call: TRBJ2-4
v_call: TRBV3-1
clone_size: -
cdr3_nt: TGTGCCAGCAGCCGATGGGGTTCACAGGCCAAAAACATTCAGTACTTC
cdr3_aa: CASSRWGSQAKNIQYF

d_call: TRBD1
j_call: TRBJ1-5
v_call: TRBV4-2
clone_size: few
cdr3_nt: TGTGCCAGCAGCCAAGGGGACAGGTGGGATCAGCCCCAGCATTTT
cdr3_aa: CASSQGDRWDQPQHF

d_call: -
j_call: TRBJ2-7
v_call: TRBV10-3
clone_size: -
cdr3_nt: TGTGCCATCAGAAACCCCTCCTACGAGCAGTACTTC
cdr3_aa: CAIRNPSYEQYF

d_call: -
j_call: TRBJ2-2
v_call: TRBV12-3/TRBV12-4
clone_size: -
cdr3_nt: TGTGCCAGCAGTCTTGCGCAGGGAAACACCGGGGAGCTATTTTTT
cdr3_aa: CASSLAQGNTGELFF

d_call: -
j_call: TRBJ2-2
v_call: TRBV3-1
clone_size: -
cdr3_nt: TGTGCCAGCAGCCTCAGGGTAGGCACCGGGGAGCTGTTTTTT
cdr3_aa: CASSLRVGTGELFF

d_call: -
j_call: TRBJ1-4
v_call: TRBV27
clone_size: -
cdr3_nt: TGTGCCAGCAGCTTACGCGGGAACAGGGTCCGTGGAAAACTGTTTTTT
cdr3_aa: CASSLRGNRVRGKLFF

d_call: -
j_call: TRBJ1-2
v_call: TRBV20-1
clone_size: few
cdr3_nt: TGCAGTGCTAGAGATCTCACGGGGGACTATGGCTACACCTTC
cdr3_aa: CSARDLTGDYGYTF